Listed here are 29 T cell receptor beta chains from one sample, sequenced in a study of OX40 agonist ivuxolimab in advanced cancers. Only in-frame clones appear in the TCRdb table, and some are missing; sequencing was by immunoSEQ multiplex PCR. The sample contains around 72,000 clones, just over 90% of which appear only once. Specimen: CD4+ or CD8+ T cells sorted from blood, collected in a trial of the OX40 agonist ivuxolimab. The receptor source for this set is an adult with an advanced solid tumor such as melanoma, head and neck, liver or kidney cancer.

The rearrangement links TRBV27 to TRBJ1-1, with 8 bases aligning to TRBD1. Unmatched junction bases numbered 7, after V lost 10 bases and J lost 0 bases. From germline, CDR1 is MNHEY and CDR2 SMNVEV (reference sequence). This CDR3 is built from 14 residues. CDR3 loop: CANYRTGMNTEAFF. The DNA of the CDR3 is TGTGCCAACTACCGGACAGGGATGAACACTGAAGCTTTCTTT.

This chain joins TRBV19 and TRBJ1-4; 11 bases are shared with TRBD1. The V gene's germline CDR1 is LNHDA and CDR2 SQIVND (reference sequence). The CDR3 length is 14 residues. V shed 8 bases, J shed 8 bases, and the junction held 7 bases outside the gene matches. CDR3 sequence reads: CASYSGQGEEKLFF. The CDR3 bases are TGTGCCAGTTACTCGGGACAGGGGGAAGAAAAACTGTTTTTT.

CDR3 in amino acids: CASSLRSAAAYEQYF. Written as DNA, the CDR3 is TGTGCCAGCAGCTTAAGGTCGGCAGCAGCCTACGAGCAGTACTTC. The rearrangement joins TRBV7-9 to TRBJ2-7; D is uncertain. The CDR3 extends over 15 amino acids. Germline lookup yields CDR1 SEHNR and CDR2 FQNEAQ (reference sequence). V lost 2 bases and J 2 bases, leaving 13 bases between the germline ends.

In this sample, this clone turned up once. The chain carries TRBV21-1 and TRBJ1-1. TRBV21-1 is an annotated pseudogene. This CDR3 comprises 19 residues. CDR3 bases: TGTGCCAGCAGCAAAGGCTCCGGGAAGTATTTTAGGTTACACACTGAAGCTTTCTTT. Its protein product is CASSKGSGKYFRLHTEAFF.

The chain links TRBV6-5 to TRBJ2-7; D uncertain. The CDR3 is made up of 14 amino acids. Per germline, CDR1 MNHEY and CDR2 SVGAGI. Trimming cost V 8 bases and J 1 base, with 15 bases left between them. The CDR3 nucleotides read TGTGCCAGCTCGTACCAAGGCATATCCTACGAGCAGTACTTC. As protein: CASSYQGISYEQYF.

This clone was picked up a small number of times. This chain links TRBV27 with TRBJ2-7; 8 positions agree with TRBD1. Germline V gene lookup returns CDR1 MNHEY and CDR2 SMNVEV (reference sequence). The J segment lost 2 bases and the V segment lost 4 bases, leaving 4 bases of the junction unmatched. The CDR3 has 14 amino acids. In DNA form, the CDR3 reads TGTGCCAGCAGTTGGAGACAGGGGCCCTACGAGCAGTACTTC. This codes for CASSWRQGPYEQYF.

The J gene is TRBJ2-3, the V gene TRBV11-2; D is ambiguous. In germline, CDR1 is SGHAT, CDR2 FQNNGV. The CDR3 contains 14 residues. The ends were cut back, 2 bases at V and 1 base at J, with 7 bases in the middle. The CDR3 loop reads CASSLSLGTDTQYF. The DNA for the CDR3 is TGTGCCAGCAGCTTATCCCTGGGCACAGATACGCAGTATTTT.

This sequence joins TRBV11-2 and TRBJ2-3; D call uncertain. The CDR3 loop spans 16 amino acids. The V gene lost 1 base and the J gene lost 0 bases, with 11 bases spanning the gap. CDR1 SGHAT and CDR2 FQNNGV come from the germline V gene. As DNA, the CDR3 is TGTGCCAGCAGCTTAGGGGCCCCGCGGAGCACAGATACGCAGTATTTT. Translation: CASSLGAPRSTDTQYF.

The chain carries TRBV10-3 and TRBJ2-3; 12 bases are shared with TRBD1. This CDR3 is built from 15 residues. Germline lookup yields CDR1 ENHRY and CDR2 SYGVKD. Losses at the gene ends were 7 bases for V and 2 bases for J; bases not matched to a gene: 4. In DNA, the CDR3 is TGTGCCATCAAGGGGACAGGGGGCAACACAGATACGCAGTATTTT. Protein sequence: CAIKGTGGNTDTQYF.

J is TRBJ2-7 and V is TRBV11-3, with D unresolved. Germline-derived CDR1 and CDR2 are SGHNT and YENEEA. This CDR3 is built from 15 residues. Trimming removed 2 bases at V and 0 bases at J, with 11 bases between. CDR3 in DNA: TGTGCCAGCAGCTTATATCCGGAGAGCTCCTACGAGCAGTACTTC. Translating gives CASSLYPESSYEQYF.

This clone has a single count. Other DNA sequences within the sample encode an identical CDR3. The chain links TRBV9 to TRBJ2-5; 7 nucleotides agree with TRBD1. The CDR3 is 13 residues long. Looked up from germline, CDR1 is SGDLS and CDR2 is YYNGEE. V shed 5 bases and J 5 bases; nucleotides not matched to a gene: 6. CDR3 amino acids: CASSVRGLETQYF. The CDR3 nucleotides read TGTGCCAGCAGTGTAAGGGGGCTTGAGACCCAGTACTTC.

The gene calls are TRBV7-2 and TRBJ1-1, with D perhaps matching TRBD1 (6 bases). Germline V gene sequence: CDR1 SGHTA, CDR2 FQGNSA. The CDR3 is made up of 14 amino acids. Trimming pared 0 bases from V and 8 bases from J, leaving 13 bases between. The chain's CDR3 is CASSLAEGVTEAFF. The CDR3 coding sequence is TGTGCCAGCAGCTTAGCGGAGGGGGTGACGGAAGCTTTCTTT.

CDR3 in amino acids: CASTHRGYEQYF. The CDR3 DNA sequence: TGTGCCAGCACCCACAGGGGGTACGAGCAGTACTTC. V usage is TRBV11-3 and J usage is TRBJ2-7; 8 bases agree with TRBD1. With V trimmed by 7 bases and J by 4 bases, 3 bases remained unmatched. CDR3 length equals 12 residues. Germline CDR1 SGHNT, CDR2 YENEEA.

The chain recombines TRBV5-5 with TRBJ2-2; TRBD2 matches at 9 bases. The CDR3 consists of 14 residues. The V gene end was trimmed by 3 bases and the J gene end by 5 bases; junction bases not matched to a gene: 2. The germline gives CDR1 SGHKS, CDR2 YYEKEE (reference sequence). The CDR3 loop is CASSSGLATGELFF. The CDR3 DNA reads as TGTGCCAGCAGCTCCGGACTAGCGACCGGGGAGCTGTTTTTT.

The J gene is TRBJ2-7, the V gene TRBV6-1; TRBD1 is a possible D gene (5 bases). The CDR3 spans 13 residues. The germline V gene has CDR1 MNHNS and CDR2 SASEGT. V was shortened by 6 bases and J by 4 bases, with 13 bases between the two germline ends. CDR3 residues: CASRQVGSYEQYF. CDR3 DNA sequence: TGTGCCAGCAGACAGGTCGGCTCGTACGAGCAGTACTTC.

The sample holds a few counts of this clone. The DNA of the CDR3 is TGTGCCACCCGGTTCGGGGTAAACACTGAAGCTTTCTTT. Protein product: CATRFGVNTEAFF. This chain connects TRBV6-5 to TRBJ1-1; D gene uncertain. Germline-derived CDR1 and CDR2 are MNHEY and SVGAGI. The CDR3 is made up of 13 amino acids. V was pared by 10 bases and J by 2 bases, with 14 bases between.

V gene TRBV30 combines with J gene TRBJ2-5; no clear D gene. Looked up from germline, CDR1 is GTSNPN and CDR2 is SVGIG (reference sequence). The CDR3 totals 14 residues. V was trimmed by 1 base and J by 5 bases, leaving 14 bases between them. DNA for the CDR3: TGTGCCTGGAGTGCTTCAGGAGTTTCGGAGACCCAGTACTTC. This translates into CAWSASGVSETQYF.

V is TRBV18 and J is TRBJ1-4; a possible D gene is TRBD1 (5 bases). The germline gives CDR1 KGHSH, CDR2 LQKENI. The CDR3 is 16 residues long. V was clipped by 2 bases and J by 6 bases, with 16 bases between them. The CDR3 loop is CASSPGTSAQDEKLFF. DNA of the CDR3: TGTGCCAGCTCACCAGGGACCTCAGCGCAGGATGAAAAACTGTTTTTT. The entire variable domain, with the rest obtained from reference TRBV18 and TRBJ1-4, is as follows: NAGVMQNPRHLVRRRGQEARLRCSPMKGHSHVYWYRQLPEEGLKFMVYLQKENIIDESGMPKERFSAEFPKEGPSILRIQQVVRGDSAAYFCASSPGTSAQDEKLFFGSGTQLSVL.

This chain uses TRBV4-1 with TRBJ2-2; D gene unclear. The germline gives CDR1 MGHRA, CDR2 YSYEKL. The CDR3 is made up of 15 amino acids. Deletions cut 1 base from V and 6 bases from J, with 12 bases between. The CDR3 spells CASSQANRLSGELFF. CDR3 sequence (DNA): TGCGCCAGCAGCCAAGCAAATAGGTTATCCGGGGAGCTGTTTTTT.

V gene TRBV19 combines with J gene TRBJ1-2; possible D gene TRBD1, 6 bases. This CDR3 is built from 10 residues. Germline V gene lookup returns CDR1 LNHDA and CDR2 SQIVND (reference sequence). Trimming cost V 5 bases and J 12 bases, with 10 bases left between them. CDR3 sequence (DNA): TGTGCCAGTAGTGTCGGGACAAACACCTTC. Protein sequence: CASSVGTNTF.

V is TRBV5-6 and J is TRBJ2-3; 11 positions match TRBD2. CDR1 and CDR2 (germline): SGHDT, YYEEEE. The CDR3 consists of 16 residues. V lost 2 bases to trimming and J lost 2 bases; unmatched junction nucleotides: 4. The CDR3 region is CASSLTSGSNTDTQYF. CDR3 DNA sequence: TGTGCCAGCAGCTTAACTAGCGGGAGTAACACAGATACGCAGTATTTT.

The chain has TRBV6-5 and TRBJ2-1; TRBD2 is a possible D gene (5 bases). Between the trimmed V and J ends, which lost 0 bases and 6 bases, there was a span of 15 bases. Looked up from germline, CDR1 is MNHEY and CDR2 is SVGAGI. There are 16 residues in the CDR3. The CDR3, as DNA: TGTGCCAGCAGTTACTCCGGCGTGGGAGTAGCCAATGAGCAGTTCTTC. Amino acid sequence: CASSYSGVGVANEQFF.

The gene calls are TRBV5-1 and TRBJ2-5, with a possible D match to TRBD1 (5 bases). There are 13 residues in the CDR3. V was clipped by 2 bases and J by 2 bases, with 7 bases between them. In germline, CDR1 is SGHRS, CDR2 YFSETQ. Here the CDR3 DNA reads TGCGCCAGCAGCTTTGACAGACAAGAGACCCAGTACTTC. It is translated as CASSFDRQETQYF.

The chain uses TRBV6-5 and TRBJ2-2; D unclear. The V and J ends lost 0 bases and 7 bases respectively, with 3 bases between them. Germline loops: CDR1 MNHEY, CDR2 SVGAGI. The CDR3 runs to 12 residues. CDR3 loop: CASSYSGGELFF. CDR3 bases: TGTGCCAGCAGTTACTCTGGCGGGGAGCTGTTTTTT.

The table lists this clone with a count of one. This sequence joins TRBV10-3 and TRBJ2-3, with 11 bases lining up with TRBD1. Germline assignment: CDR1 ENHRY and CDR2 SYGVKD. This CDR3 has 15 residues. Trimming at V came to 10 bases and at J to 2 bases, leaving 8 bases not matched to a gene. The CDR3, as DNA: TGTGCCACCTCCGGGACAGGGGGGGACACAGATACGCAGTATTTT. It yields the protein CATSGTGGDTDTQYF.

The rearrangement uses TRBV7-2 and TRBJ1-2; no clear D gene. Germline values: CDR1 SGHTA, CDR2 FQGNSA. V lost 1 base and J 2 bases, leaving 5 bases between the germline ends. This CDR3 is 13 amino acids long. The CDR3 DNA is TGTGCCAGCAGCTTAGGGGTGAACTATGGCTACACCTTC. It translates to CASSLGVNYGYTF.

V and J are TRBV15 and TRBJ2-7; 7 nucleotides agree with TRBD1. The length of the CDR3 is 15 residues. V gave up 2 bases and J gave up 6 bases; unmatched junction bases: 10. Germline-derived CDR1 and CDR2 are LNHNV and YYDKDF (reference sequence). CDR3 nucleotide sequence: TGTGCCACCAGCAGAAGACGACAGGGAGAAGTCGAGCAGTACTTC. Translating gives CATSRRRQGEVEQYF.

This clone showed up just a few times. The chain is built from TRBV7-9 and TRBJ1-1, with D hard to call. V was cut by 5 bases and J by 2 bases, with 15 bases left in between. The CDR3 extends over 15 amino acids. CDR1 and CDR2 (germline): SEHNR, FQNEAQ (reference sequence). The CDR3 nucleotides read TGTGCCAGCAGCCCACACTCGACGGGTAACACTGAAGCTTTCTTT. This codes for CASSPHSTGNTEAFF.

V is TRBV19 and J is TRBJ1-4; 7 positions agree with TRBD1. Trimming cost V 4 bases and J 5 bases; bases outside gene matches: 7. Per the germline V gene, CDR1 is LNHDA and CDR2 is SQIVND (reference sequence). This CDR3 comprises 15 residues. In nucleotides, the CDR3 is TGTGCCAGTAGTACTTCCGGGACAGCAAATGAAAAACTGTTTTTT. Amino acids: CASSTSGTANEKLFF.